This T cell receptor beta chain comes out of a study of T-cell memory formation after mild COVID-19 (dated by TCRdb to about 2021). At the level of the whole study: Most TCR sequence clusters were specific to one of the two donors. In a couple of donors, T-cell clones that expanded and contracted after mild COVID-19 were tracked by sequencing TCRalpha and TCRbeta repertoires over time. The cohort was made up of two young adult volunteers, one female and one male, who were previously healthy. The research as a whole found: Some responding clones were detected in pre-infection memory, which suggested that pre-existing cross-reactive memory T cells had joined the SARS-CoV-2 response. Contracting CD4+ clones turned up mainly in the CM and EM memory subsets, whereas EMRA was where CD8+ clones were enriched. The study included only a couple of mild cases, and larger cohorts that include severe cases with pre-infection samples were judged to be necessary. From day 15 to 85, contracting clones showed balanced CD4/CD8 phenotypes, whereas a second wave of clones that expanded from day 15 to 37 leaned towards CD4+. SARS-CoV-2 specificity was not confirmed for the second-wave clones peaking on day 37.

The sample was run on an Illumina NovaSeq 6000. Using 5'RACE with constant-segment primers, TCRalpha and TCRbeta cDNA libraries were constructed, with sample barcodes and unique molecular identifiers added in the process. RNA was extracted from every sample with Trizol reagent. Library amplification was performed in two PCR steps, and a second sample barcode and Illumina TruSeq adapters were introduced in the second step. Libraries were sequenced on an Illumina NovaSeq with 2 x 150 bp paired-end reads. The source study handled its data this way. With migec v1.2.7, reads were demultiplexed and then collapsed into UMI-guided consensus sequences. Using mixcr v2.1.11, the UMI consensuses were aligned to TRA and TRB V and J templates and assembled into clonotypes. A clonotype was counted as expanded or contracted only if both edgeR and NoisET called the change significant, with noise models trained on biological replicates. For edgeR calls, a false discovery rate-adjusted p below 0.01 and a log2 fold-change threshold of 1 were applied. As an exploratory analysis of dynamics, max-normalized trajectories of the 1000 most abundant clonotypes were examined by PCA with hierarchical clustering. Separately sequenced CD4+ and CD8+ repertoires were used to assign a CD4 or CD8 phenotype to each responding clone. TCRdb reran the public reads through fastp at Q25 and MiXCR, keeping productive beta chains. Rows with one shared CDR3 protein collapse into an entry with the most common genes and DNA. For this entry, the V and J calls and clone size follow TCRdb and not the study's own pipeline. Within this sample are hundreds of thousands of distinct CDR3 sequences, with 25% to 30% of them counted one time only. The biggest ten clones account for approximately 12% of the sample.

For this clonotype: This receptor's antigen is unknown. No much larger clone is present one base from it, and per-base qualities are unavailable.

Ficoll-Paque density gradient centrifugation was the method used to isolate PBMCs. The germline V gene yields ENHRY for CDR1 and SYGVKD for CDR2. A distance of 8 bases separates the germline ends of V and J, which lose 2 bases and 4 bases respectively. Reading from cysteine to phenylalanine, the CDR3 counts 13 amino acids. CDR3 DNA is the only sequence kept; it has 39 bases, read in frame from the first base. The V gene is TRBV10-3 and the J gene is TRBJ1-1, with TRBD1 tentatively as D gene (5 bases match). Input material: PBMCs or a T cell subset sorted from them (not recorded which). The TCR was taken from an adult woman who had mild COVID-19 (a few samples of this study predate the infection). The sample titles of this study are shuffled in the database, so cell type and time point are left out; the donor was told from shared clones. The DNA sequence is given as TGTGCCATCAGTGAGGCGAGGGGCACTGAAGCTTTCTTT. Its translation is CAISEARGTEAFF.